This T cell receptor (beta chain) was captured in a study of T cells in Graves' hyperthyroidism and ophthalmopathy. Study conclusions and caveats: A 13 V-J model separated ophthalmopathy from stable hyperthyroidism.

From germline, CDR1 is SEHNR and CDR2 FQNEAQ (reference sequence). J lost 6 bases, V lost 2 bases, and 9 bases had no gene match. The CDR3 length is 16 residues. Orbital computed tomography and thyroid ultrasound, together with serum TRAb and thyroxine and clinical symptoms, were used for diagnoses. Comment on this clonotype: The antigen remains unidentified.

RNA transcripts served as the template for amplifying TCR beta CDR3 regions. The HTBI primer set served for first-round RT-PCR of the TCR CDR3. MiXCR was run by TCRdb on the multiplex PCR reads, yielding one entry per CDR3 protein. In the table there are hundreds of thousands of distinct CDR3 sequences, less than 15% of which are singletons. Sequencing input: blood. The TCR sequence derives from a woman younger than 35 with Graves' hyperthyroidism. The chain carries TRBV7-9 and TRBJ2-1; TRBD1 matches 8 bases. The CDR3 region has the DNA TGTGCCAGCAGCTTAAAGATAGGACAGGGCCGCAATGAGCAGTTCTTC. Amino acids: CASSLKIGQGRNEQFF.